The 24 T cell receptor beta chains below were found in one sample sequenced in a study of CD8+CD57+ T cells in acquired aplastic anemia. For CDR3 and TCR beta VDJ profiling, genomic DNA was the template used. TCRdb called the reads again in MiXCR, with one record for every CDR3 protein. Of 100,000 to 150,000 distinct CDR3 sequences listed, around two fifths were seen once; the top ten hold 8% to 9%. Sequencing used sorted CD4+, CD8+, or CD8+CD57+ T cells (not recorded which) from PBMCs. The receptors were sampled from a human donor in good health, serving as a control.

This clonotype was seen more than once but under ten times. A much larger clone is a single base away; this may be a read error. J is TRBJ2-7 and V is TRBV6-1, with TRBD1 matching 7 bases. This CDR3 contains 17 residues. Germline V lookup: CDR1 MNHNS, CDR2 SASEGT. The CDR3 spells CTSTRTAGAGGAYEQYF. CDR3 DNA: TGTACCAGCACCAGAACCGCTGGGGCAGGGGGAGCCTACGAGCAGTACTTC.

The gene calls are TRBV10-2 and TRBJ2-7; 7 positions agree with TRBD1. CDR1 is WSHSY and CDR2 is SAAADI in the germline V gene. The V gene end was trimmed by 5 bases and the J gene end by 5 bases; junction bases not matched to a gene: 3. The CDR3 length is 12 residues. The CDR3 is CASSWQGDEQYF. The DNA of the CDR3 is TGCGCCAGCAGTTGGCAGGGGGACGAGCAGTACTTC.

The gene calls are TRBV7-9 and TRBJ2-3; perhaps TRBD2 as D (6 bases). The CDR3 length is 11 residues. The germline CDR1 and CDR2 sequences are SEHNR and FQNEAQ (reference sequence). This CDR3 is CALASADTQYF. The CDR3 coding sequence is TGTGCGCTAGCGAGCGCAGATACGCAGTATTTT.

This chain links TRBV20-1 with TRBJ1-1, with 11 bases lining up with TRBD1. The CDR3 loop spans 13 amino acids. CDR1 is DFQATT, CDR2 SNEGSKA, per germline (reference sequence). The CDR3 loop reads CRGQGAVGTEAFF. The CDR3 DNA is TGCAGAGGACAGGGGGCGGTTGGCACTGAAGCTTTCTTT.

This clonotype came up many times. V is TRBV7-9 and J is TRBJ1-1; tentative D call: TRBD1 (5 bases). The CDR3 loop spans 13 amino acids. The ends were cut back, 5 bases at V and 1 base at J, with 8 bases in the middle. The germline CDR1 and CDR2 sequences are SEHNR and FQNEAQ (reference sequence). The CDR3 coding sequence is TGTGCCAGCAGCAGACAGAAGAACACTGAAGCTTTCTTT. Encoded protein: CASSRQKNTEAFF.

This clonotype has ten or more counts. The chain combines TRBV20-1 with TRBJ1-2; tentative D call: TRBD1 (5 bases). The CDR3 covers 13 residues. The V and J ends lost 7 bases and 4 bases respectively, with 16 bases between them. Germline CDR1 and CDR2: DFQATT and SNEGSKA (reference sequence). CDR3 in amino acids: CSVPRDGVYGYTF. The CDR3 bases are TGCAGTGTGCCCCGGGACGGGGTCTATGGCTACACCTTC.

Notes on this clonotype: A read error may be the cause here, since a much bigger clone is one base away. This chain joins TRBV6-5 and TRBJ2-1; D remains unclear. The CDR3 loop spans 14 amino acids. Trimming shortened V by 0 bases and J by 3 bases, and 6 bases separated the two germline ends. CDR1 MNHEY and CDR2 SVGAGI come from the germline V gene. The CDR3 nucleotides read TGTGCCAGCAGTTACTCGAGGTTCTACAATGAGCAGTTCTTC. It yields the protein CASSYSRFYNEQFF.

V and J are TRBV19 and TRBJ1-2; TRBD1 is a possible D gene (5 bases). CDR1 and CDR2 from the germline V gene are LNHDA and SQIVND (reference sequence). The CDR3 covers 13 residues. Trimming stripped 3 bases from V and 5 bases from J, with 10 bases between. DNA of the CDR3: TGTGCCAGTAGTATCGGCCAGGGTTATGGCTACACCTTC. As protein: CASSIGQGYGYTF. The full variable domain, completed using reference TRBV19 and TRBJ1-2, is DGGITQSPKYLFRKEGQNVTLSCEQNLNHDAMYWYRQDPGQGLRLIYYSQIVNDFQKGDIAEGYSVSREKKESFPLTVTSAQKNPTAFYLCASSIGQGYGYTFGSGTRLTVV.

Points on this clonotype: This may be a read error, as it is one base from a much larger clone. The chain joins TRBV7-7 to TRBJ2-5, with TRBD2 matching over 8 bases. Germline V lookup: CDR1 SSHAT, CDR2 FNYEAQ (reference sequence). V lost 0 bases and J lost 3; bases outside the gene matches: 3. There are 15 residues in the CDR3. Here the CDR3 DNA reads TGTGCCAGCAGCTTAGCACTAGCGGTAGAAGAGACCCAGTACTTC. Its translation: CASSLALAVEETQYF.

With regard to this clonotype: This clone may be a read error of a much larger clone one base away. CDR3: CSAGARGTVETQYF. DNA of the CDR3: TGCAGTGCTGGAGCAAGGGGCACCGTTGAGACCCAGTACTTC. The chain has TRBV20-1 and TRBJ2-5; D might be TRBD1 (5 bases). Trimming took 5 bases from V and 5 from J, leaving 18 bases between them. Germline V lookup: CDR1 DFQATT, CDR2 SNEGSKA (reference sequence). The CDR3 is 14 residues long.

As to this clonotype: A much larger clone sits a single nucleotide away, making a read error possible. This CDR3 is CASSPDRVGSDQPQHF. CDR3 DNA sequence: TGCGCCAGCAGCCCGGACAGGGTGGGTAGCGATCAGCCCCAGCATTTT. The J gene is TRBJ1-5, the V gene TRBV10-2; 8 nucleotides line up with TRBD1. CDR3 size: 16 residues. Germline lookup yields CDR1 WSHSY and CDR2 SAAADI.

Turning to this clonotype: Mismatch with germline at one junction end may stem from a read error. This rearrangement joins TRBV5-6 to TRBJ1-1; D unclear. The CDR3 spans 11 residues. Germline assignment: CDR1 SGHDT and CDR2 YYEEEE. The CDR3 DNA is TGTGCCAGCAGCCTGGTGACTGAAGCTTCCTTT. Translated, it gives CASSLVTEASF.

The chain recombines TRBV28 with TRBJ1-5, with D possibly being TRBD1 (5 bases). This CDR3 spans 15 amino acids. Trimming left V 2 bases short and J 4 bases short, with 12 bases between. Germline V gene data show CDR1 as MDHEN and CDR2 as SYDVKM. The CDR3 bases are TGTGCCAGCAGTTTAATTGGCAGGGCGAATCAGCCCCAGCATTTT. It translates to CASSLIGRANQPQHF.

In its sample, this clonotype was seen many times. The CDR3 region is CSARDGTSGVETQYF. CDR3 nucleotide sequence: TGCAGTGCTAGAGATGGGACTAGCGGGGTTGAGACCCAGTACTTC. This sequence joins TRBV20-1 and TRBJ2-5; 13 positions agree with TRBD2. The germline V gene encodes CDR1 DFQATT and CDR2 SNEGSKA (reference sequence). V lost 0 bases and J lost 5; bases outside the gene matches: 3. This CDR3 has 15 residues.

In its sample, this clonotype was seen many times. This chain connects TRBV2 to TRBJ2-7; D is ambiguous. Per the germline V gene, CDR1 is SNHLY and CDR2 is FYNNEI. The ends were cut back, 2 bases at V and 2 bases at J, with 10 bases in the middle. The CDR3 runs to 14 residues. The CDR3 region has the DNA TGTGCCAGCAGTGAAATAGGAGAGACCTACGAGCAGTACTTC. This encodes CASSEIGETYEQYF.

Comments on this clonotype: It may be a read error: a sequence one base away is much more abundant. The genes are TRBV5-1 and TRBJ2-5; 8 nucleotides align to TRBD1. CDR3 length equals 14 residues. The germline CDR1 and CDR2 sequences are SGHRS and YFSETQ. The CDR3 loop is CANSAGTGKETQYF. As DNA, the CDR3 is TGCGCCAACAGCGCCGGGACAGGAAAAGAGACCCAGTACTTC. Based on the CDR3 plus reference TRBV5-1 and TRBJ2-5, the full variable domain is KAGVTQTPRYLIKTRGQQVTLSCSPISGHRSVSWYQQTPGQGLQFLFEYFSETQRNKGNFPGRFSGRQFSNSRSEMNVSTLELGDSALYLCANSAGTGKETQYFGPGTRLLVL.

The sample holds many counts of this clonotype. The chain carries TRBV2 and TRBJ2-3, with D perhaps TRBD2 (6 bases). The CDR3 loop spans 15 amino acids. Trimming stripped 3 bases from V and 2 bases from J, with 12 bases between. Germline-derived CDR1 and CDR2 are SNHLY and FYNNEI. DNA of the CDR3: TGTGCCAGCAGTGACCCCGGGAGTCCCACAGATACGCAGTATTTT. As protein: CASSDPGSPTDTQYF.

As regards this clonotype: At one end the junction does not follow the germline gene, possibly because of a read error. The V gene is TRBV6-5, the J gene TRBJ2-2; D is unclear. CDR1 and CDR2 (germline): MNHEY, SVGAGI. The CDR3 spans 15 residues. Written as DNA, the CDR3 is TGTGCCCGCAGTTACTTGGGGTCTTACACCGGGGAGCTGTTTTTT. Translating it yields CARSYLGSYTGELFF.

In DNA form, the CDR3 reads TGCAGTGCCAGCGGCCTAGTAACGTACGAGCAGTACTTC. Its translation: CSASGLVTYEQYF. The chain has TRBV20-1 and TRBJ2-7; D possibly corresponds to TRBD2 (5 bases). Germline V gives CDR1 DFQATT, CDR2 SNEGSKA (reference sequence). This CDR3 has 13 residues. Trimming cost V 6 bases and J 4 bases, with 16 bases left between them.

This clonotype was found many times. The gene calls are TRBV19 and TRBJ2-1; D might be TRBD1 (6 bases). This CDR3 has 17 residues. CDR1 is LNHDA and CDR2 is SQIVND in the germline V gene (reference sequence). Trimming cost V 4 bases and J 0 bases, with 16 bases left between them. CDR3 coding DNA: TGTGCCAGTAGTAACATACAGGGAAAGAGCTCCTACAATGAGCAGTTCTTC. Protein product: CASSNIQGKSSYNEQFF.

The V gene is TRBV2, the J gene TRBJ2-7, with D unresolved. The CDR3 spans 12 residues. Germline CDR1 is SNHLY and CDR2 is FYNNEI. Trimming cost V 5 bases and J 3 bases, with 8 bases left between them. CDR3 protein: CASSPRNYEQYF. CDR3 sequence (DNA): TGTGCCAGCAGTCCGCGCAACTACGAGCAGTACTTC.

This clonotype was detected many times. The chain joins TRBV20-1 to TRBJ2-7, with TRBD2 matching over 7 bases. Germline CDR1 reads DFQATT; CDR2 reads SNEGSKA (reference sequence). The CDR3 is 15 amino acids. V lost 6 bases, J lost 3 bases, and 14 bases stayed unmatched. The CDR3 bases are TGCAGTGCGAGATCCCCGGACGGGGAGGGCTACGAGCAGTACTTC. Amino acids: CSARSPDGEGYEQYF.

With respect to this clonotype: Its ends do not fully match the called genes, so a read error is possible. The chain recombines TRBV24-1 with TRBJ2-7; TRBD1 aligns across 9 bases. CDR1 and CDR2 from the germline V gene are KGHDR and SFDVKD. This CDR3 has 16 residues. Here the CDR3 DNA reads TGTGCCAGCAGTCCCAGACAGGGGGTATATGCCGACGAGCAGTACTTC. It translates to CASSPRQGVYADEQYF.

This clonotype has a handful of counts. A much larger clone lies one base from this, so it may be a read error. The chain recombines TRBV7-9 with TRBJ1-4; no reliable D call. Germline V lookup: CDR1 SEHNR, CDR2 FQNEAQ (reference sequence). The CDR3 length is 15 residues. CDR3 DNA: TGTGCCAGCAGCTTATCGCTATCCCTTAATGAAGAACTGTTTTTT. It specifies CASSLSLSLNEELFF.